The rows below give T cell receptor beta chains drawn from one sample of a study of blood T cell repertoires in COVID-19. The method was immunoSEQ multiplex PCR; TCRdb's version includes in-frame clones alone and lacks a portion of them. Among tens of thousands of clones listed, approximately 90% were seen once. Sequencing was done on a sample of peripheral blood. These receptors were taken from a man between 60 and 75 years old with COVID-19, enrolled during active disease. Each CDR3 is given with its conserved first and last residue. A D gene is named only where the DNA matches it firmly. Size tells how often a clone was seen (once, few, many) or the class of an expanded clone, and some rows leave it out.

j_call: TRBJ2-2
cdr3_length: 17
clone_size: -
d_call: TRBD1
v_call: TRBV5-6
cdr3_aa: CASSLGPDRGVGGELFF
cdr3_nt: TGTGCCAGCAGCTTGGGCCCTGACAGGGGGGTCGGCGGGGAGCTGTTTTTT

j_call: TRBJ2-7
cdr3_length: 14
clone_size: -
d_call: -
v_call: TRBV28
cdr3_aa: CAVSWAGATYEQYF
cdr3_nt: TGTGCCGTCAGTTGGGCAGGTGCTACCTACGAGCAGTACTTC

j_call: TRBJ2-7
cdr3_length: 14
clone_size: -
d_call: -
v_call: TRBV5-6
cdr3_aa: CASSLRDSSYEQYF
cdr3_nt: TGTGCCAGCAGCCTGCGCGACAGCTCCTACGAGCAGTACTTC

j_call: TRBJ2-3
cdr3_length: 18
clone_size: -
d_call: TRBD2
v_call: TRBV2
cdr3_aa: CASNSGTGTRTSTDTQYF
cdr3_nt: TGTGCCAGCAATTCGGGGACCGGGACTAGAACTAGCACAGATACGCAGTATTTT

j_call: TRBJ2-1
cdr3_length: 13
clone_size: -
d_call: -
v_call: TRBV28
cdr3_aa: CASTEPGLNEQFF
cdr3_nt: TGTGCCAGCACCGAGCCGGGACTCAATGAGCAGTTCTTC

j_call: TRBJ2-2
cdr3_length: 13
clone_size: -
d_call: TRBD2
v_call: TRBV12-3/TRBV12-4
cdr3_aa: CATVAGSTGELFF
cdr3_nt: TGTGCCACTGTAGCGGGGTCCACCGGGGAGCTGTTTTTT

j_call: TRBJ2-7
cdr3_length: 14
clone_size: -
d_call: -
v_call: TRBV21-1
cdr3_aa: CASSIQGSPYEQYF
cdr3_nt: TGTGCCAGCAGCATCCAGGGGAGTCCCTACGAGCAGTACTTC

j_call: TRBJ1-5
cdr3_length: 16
clone_size: -
d_call: TRBD1
v_call: TRBV5-8
cdr3_aa: CASSGQGAAIAQPQHF
cdr3_nt: TGTGCCAGCAGCGGACAGGGGGCGGCTATAGCTCAGCCCCAGCATTTT

j_call: TRBJ1-2
cdr3_length: 15
clone_size: -
d_call: TRBD1
v_call: TRBV12-5
cdr3_aa: CASGPSGQGNYGYTF
cdr3_nt: TGTGCTAGTGGCCCCTCCGGACAGGGTAACTATGGCTACACCTTC

j_call: TRBJ1-2
cdr3_length: 14
clone_size: -
d_call: -
v_call: TRBV3-1/TRBV3-2
cdr3_aa: CASSQGLDFYGYTF
cdr3_nt: TGTGCCAGCAGCCAAGGACTGGACTTCTATGGCTACACCTTC

j_call: TRBJ1-3
cdr3_length: 17
clone_size: once
d_call: TRBD1
v_call: TRBV28
cdr3_aa: CASSGVGQGESGNTIYF
cdr3_nt: TGTGCCAGCAGCGGAGTTGGACAGGGAGAATCTGGAAACACCATATATTTT

j_call: TRBJ1-5
cdr3_length: 15
clone_size: -
d_call: TRBD1
v_call: TRBV19
cdr3_aa: CASSTGQGVGQPQHF
cdr3_nt: TGTGCCAGTAGTACGGGACAGGGAGTGGGGCAGCCCCAGCATTTT

j_call: TRBJ1-2
cdr3_length: 14
clone_size: -
d_call: -
v_call: TRBV2
cdr3_aa: CASSVLEGREGYTF
cdr3_nt: TGTGCCAGCAGTGTGCTGGAGGGGCGTGAAGGCTACACCTTC

j_call: TRBJ2-1
cdr3_length: 18
clone_size: -
d_call: TRBD2
v_call: TRBV12-5
cdr3_aa: CASGLTPSAGGPGNEQFF
cdr3_nt: TGTGCTAGTGGTTTGACCCCGTCTGCGGGAGGGCCGGGGAATGAGCAGTTCTTC

j_call: TRBJ1-5
cdr3_length: 14
clone_size: once
d_call: TRBD1
v_call: TRBV25-1
cdr3_aa: CASRGTGGNQPQHF
cdr3_nt: TGTGCCAGCAGGGGGACAGGGGGCAATCAGCCCCAGCATTTT

j_call: TRBJ2-1
cdr3_length: 15
clone_size: -
d_call: TRBD1
v_call: TRBV2
cdr3_aa: CASSAGQGVYDEQFF
cdr3_nt: TGTGCCAGCAGTGCGGGACAGGGGGTGTACGATGAGCAGTTCTTC

j_call: TRBJ2-1
cdr3_length: 15
clone_size: -
d_call: TRBD1
v_call: TRBV19
cdr3_aa: CASSISGQGSNEQFF
cdr3_nt: TGTGCCAGTAGTATTTCAGGACAGGGTAGCAATGAGCAGTTCTTC

j_call: TRBJ1-4
cdr3_length: 14
clone_size: -
d_call: TRBD1
v_call: TRBV5-1
cdr3_aa: CASTPGTGEEKLFF
cdr3_nt: TGCGCCAGCACCCCCGGGACAGGGGAAGAAAAACTGTTTTTT

j_call: TRBJ1-2
cdr3_length: 10
clone_size: -
d_call: -
v_call: TRBV28
cdr3_aa: CASSLGRPVF
cdr3_nt: TGTGCCAGCAGTTTGGGCAGGCCCGTCTTC

j_call: TRBJ1-2
cdr3_length: 12
clone_size: -
d_call: TRBD1
v_call: TRBV16
cdr3_aa: CASSQDRVGYTF
cdr3_nt: TGTGCCAGCAGCCAAGACAGGGTTGGCTACACCTTC

j_call: TRBJ1-5
cdr3_length: 13
clone_size: once
d_call: -
v_call: TRBV10-3
cdr3_aa: CAISESENQPQHF
cdr3_nt: TGTGCCATCAGTGAGTCGGAGAATCAGCCCCAGCATTTT

j_call: TRBJ2-3
cdr3_length: 17
clone_size: once
d_call: -
v_call: TRBV19
cdr3_aa: CASSISGSGALLDTQYF
cdr3_nt: TGTGCCAGTAGTATCTCGGGTTCGGGAGCCCTCTTGGATACGCAGTATTTT

j_call: TRBJ1-2
cdr3_length: 15
clone_size: -
d_call: TRBD1
v_call: TRBV11-2
cdr3_aa: CASSLTQGANYGYTF
cdr3_nt: TGTGCCAGCAGCTTAACTCAGGGGGCAAACTATGGCTACACCTTC

j_call: TRBJ2-3
cdr3_length: 16
clone_size: -
d_call: -
v_call: TRBV3-1/TRBV3-2
cdr3_aa: CASSQHAGAFTDTQYF
cdr3_nt: TGTGCCAGCAGCCAACACGCGGGGGCCTTCACAGATACGCAGTATTTT

j_call: TRBJ1-5
cdr3_length: 14
clone_size: -
d_call: TRBD1
v_call: TRBV28
cdr3_aa: CASSPRQGEQPQHF
cdr3_nt: TGTGCCAGCAGCCCGCGACAGGGCGAACAGCCCCAGCATTTT

j_call: TRBJ1-2
cdr3_length: 15
clone_size: once
d_call: TRBD1
v_call: TRBV6-6
cdr3_aa: CASSPESGTGDGYTF
cdr3_nt: TGTGCCAGCAGTCCGGAATCCGGGACAGGGGATGGCTACACCTTC

j_call: TRBJ1-4
cdr3_length: 15
clone_size: -
d_call: TRBD1
v_call: TRBV6-8
cdr3_aa: CASPRGRGGNEKLFF
cdr3_nt: TGTGCCAGCCCGAGGGGGCGCGGGGGGAATGAAAAACTGTTTTTT

j_call: TRBJ1-2
cdr3_length: 14
clone_size: -
d_call: TRBD1
v_call: TRBV28
cdr3_aa: CASSRGQGGYGYTF
cdr3_nt: TGTGCCAGCAGTCGAGGACAGGGCGGGTATGGCTACACCTTC

j_call: TRBJ2-3
cdr3_length: 18
clone_size: few
d_call: TRBD2
v_call: TRBV25-1
cdr3_aa: CASSEPAGLAGVGDTQYF
cdr3_nt: TGTGCCAGCAGCGAGCCGGCGGGACTAGCGGGAGTAGGGGATACGCAGTATTTT

j_call: TRBJ2-1
cdr3_length: 13
clone_size: -
d_call: -
v_call: TRBV19
cdr3_aa: CASSMGSYNEQFF
cdr3_nt: TGTGCCAGTAGTATGGGCAGCTACAATGAGCAGTTCTTC

j_call: TRBJ2-3
cdr3_length: 13
clone_size: -
d_call: TRBD2
v_call: TRBV14
cdr3_aa: CASSQLAGHTQYF
cdr3_nt: TGTGCCAGCAGCCAACTAGCGGGCCATACGCAGTATTTT

j_call: TRBJ2-2
cdr3_length: 17
clone_size: once
d_call: TRBD2
v_call: TRBV10-3
cdr3_aa: CAIRSPPSGSRTGELFF
cdr3_nt: TGTGCCATCAGGAGTCCCCCTAGCGGGAGTCGCACCGGGGAGCTGTTTTTT

j_call: TRBJ2-5
cdr3_length: 13
clone_size: -
d_call: TRBD1
v_call: TRBV29-1
cdr3_aa: CSVLKETGVTQYF
cdr3_nt: TGCAGCGTGCTGAAAGAAACAGGGGTGACCCAGTACTTC

j_call: TRBJ2-7
cdr3_length: 17
clone_size: -
d_call: -
v_call: TRBV7-9
cdr3_aa: CASSSPTTRDLGYEQYF
cdr3_nt: TGTGCCAGCAGCTCCCCTACCACCCGGGACTTAGGTTATGAGCAGTACTTC

j_call: TRBJ1-5
cdr3_length: 13
clone_size: -
d_call: -
v_call: TRBV11-2
cdr3_aa: CASSPGRGQPQHF
cdr3_nt: TGTGCCAGCAGTCCCGGAAGGGGCCAGCCCCAGCATTTT

j_call: TRBJ1-2
cdr3_length: 14
clone_size: -
d_call: -
v_call: TRBV5-3
cdr3_aa: CARSPQGVDYGYTF
cdr3_nt: TGTGCCAGAAGCCCACAGGGTGTCGACTATGGCTACACCTTC

j_call: TRBJ1-6
cdr3_length: 16
clone_size: -
d_call: -
v_call: TRBV16
cdr3_aa: CASSQFGPTGNSPLHF
cdr3_nt: TGTGCCAGCAGCCAATTCGGTCCAACAGGCAATTCACCCCTCCACTTT

j_call: TRBJ2-3
cdr3_length: 12
clone_size: -
d_call: -
v_call: TRBV5-1
cdr3_aa: CASSYNTDTQYF
cdr3_nt: TGCGCCAGCAGCTACAACACAGATACGCAGTATTTT

j_call: TRBJ2-2
cdr3_length: 14
clone_size: -
d_call: -
v_call: TRBV13
cdr3_aa: CASAFTANTGELFF
cdr3_nt: TGTGCCAGCGCGTTTACGGCGAACACCGGGGAGCTGTTTTTT

j_call: TRBJ2-1
cdr3_length: 15
clone_size: -
d_call: TRBD2
v_call: TRBV5-4
cdr3_aa: CASSLTSGAYNEQFF
cdr3_nt: TGTGCCAGCAGCCTGACTAGCGGGGCCTACAATGAGCAGTTCTTC

j_call: TRBJ2-1
cdr3_length: 15
clone_size: once
d_call: TRBD2
v_call: TRBV5-1
cdr3_aa: CASSLGLAGGTEQFF
cdr3_nt: TGCGCCAGCAGCCTGGGACTAGCGGGAGGGACTGAGCAGTTCTTC

j_call: TRBJ2-7
cdr3_length: 14
clone_size: -
d_call: TRBD2
v_call: TRBV29-1
cdr3_aa: CSVVTTGGGYEQYF
cdr3_nt: TGCAGCGTGGTAACGACGGGAGGAGGCTACGAGCAGTACTTC

j_call: TRBJ2-2
cdr3_length: 15
clone_size: once
d_call: -
v_call: TRBV7-2
cdr3_aa: CASSLAISNTGELFF
cdr3_nt: TGTGCCAGCAGCTTAGCGATCAGTAACACCGGGGAGCTGTTTTTT

j_call: TRBJ2-3
cdr3_length: 17
clone_size: -
d_call: TRBD1
v_call: TRBV10-2
cdr3_aa: CASSDIARGLRTDTQYF
cdr3_nt: TGCGCCAGCAGTGACATAGCCAGGGGGCTCCGGACAGATACGCAGTATTTT

j_call: TRBJ1-4
cdr3_length: 15
clone_size: -
d_call: TRBD1
v_call: TRBV15
cdr3_aa: CATSAGQGVSEKLFF
cdr3_nt: TGTGCCACCAGCGCTGGACAGGGTGTGAGTGAAAAACTGTTTTTT

j_call: TRBJ1-2
cdr3_length: 15
clone_size: few
d_call: -
v_call: TRBV5-6
cdr3_aa: CASSLAGGEGYGYTF
cdr3_nt: TGTGCCAGCAGCTTGGCCGGGGGAGAAGGGTATGGCTACACCTTC

j_call: TRBJ1-5
cdr3_length: 14
clone_size: -
d_call: TRBD1
v_call: TRBV4-2
cdr3_aa: CASRSGTANQPQHF
cdr3_nt: TGTGCCAGCCGGTCCGGGACAGCCAATCAGCCCCAGCATTTT